This T cell receptor beta chain was identified in a study of blood T cell repertoires in COVID-19. For the study at large: In each case, the material was cDNA or gDNA derived from T cells, B-cell-depleted T cells, or PBMCs.

Sequencing used immunoSEQ multiplex PCR; TCRdb keeps in-frame clones, though not all of them. The sample holds approximately 89,000 clones, under 85% seen once. With 4 bases removed from V and 1 base from J, the gap between germline ends came to 11 bases. Germline values: CDR1 SGHNT, CDR2 YYREEE (reference sequence). This CDR3 is built from 15 residues. The material sequenced was peripheral blood. This chain links TRBV5-4 with TRBJ2-2, with D uncertain. This receptor was taken from a man between 65 and 79 years old with acute or convalescent COVID-19. CDR3 region: CASSLSVVNTGELFF. In DNA, the CDR3 is TGTGCCAGCAGCCTCTCGGTGGTGAACACCGGGGAGCTGTTTTTT. The variable domain in full, with the rest retrieved from reference TRBV5-4 and TRBJ2-2, is ETGVTQSPTHLIKTRGQQVTLRCSSQSGHNTVSWYQQALGQGPQFIFQYYREEENGRGNFPPRFSGLQFPNYSSELNVNALELDDSALYLCASSLSVVNTGELFFGEGSRLTVL.